The 24 T cell receptor beta chains presented below share a single source sample, sequenced in a study of patients and donors after allogeneic stem cell transplantation. TCRdb re-called the RT-PCR reads with MiXCR, one entry per CDR3 protein. Of approximately 430,000 distinct CDR3 sequences detected, 15% to 20% appear once; the ten largest clones hold 6% to 8%. Sequencing was carried out using blood, either unsorted or a sorted T cell fraction (not recorded which). Receptor source: a human donor who was either an allogeneic HSCT recipient or a stem cell or donor lymphocyte infusion donor (not recorded which). It is not recorded whose cells these are; they may come from a transplant donor.

The rearrangement joins TRBV15 to TRBJ2-7; D not resolved. The CDR3 is 13 amino acids. Trimming removed 5 bases at V and 3 bases at J, with 11 bases between. Germline CDR1 and CDR2: LNHNV and YYDKDF (reference sequence). The CDR3 spells CATSPRGHYEQYF. The CDR3 DNA reads as TGTGCCACCAGCCCCCGTGGGCACTACGAGCAGTACTTC.

This clonotype has at least ten counts. The V call is TRBV12-3 or TRBV12-4, the J call TRBJ2-1; tentatively, D is TRBD2 (6 bases). The V end lost 5 bases, the J end lost 7 bases, and 15 bases lay between the germline ends. The CDR3 has 14 amino acids. The CDR3 DNA sequence: TGTGCCAGCAGTGGCATGGCAGGGAGGAATGAGCAGTTCTTC. This gives the protein CASSGMAGRNEQFF.

The rearrangement joins TRBV7-9 to TRBJ1-5; D possibly corresponds to TRBD1 (5 bases). The CDR3 consists of 15 residues. V was trimmed by 1 base and J by 3 bases, leaving 10 bases between them. CDR1 is SEHNR, CDR2 FQNEAQ, per germline (reference sequence). The CDR3 loop reads CASSLGGGLNQPQHF. The CDR3 bases are TGTGCCAGCAGCTTAGGGGGCGGACTCAATCAGCCCCAGCATTTT.

This clonotype has only a few counts. V gene TRBV6-1 combines with J gene TRBJ1-5, with TRBD1 as a possible D gene (5 bases). In germline, CDR1 is MNHNS, CDR2 SASEGT. V was trimmed by 2 bases and J by 0 bases, leaving 11 bases between them. The CDR3 loop spans 16 amino acids. The CDR3 nucleotides read TGTGCCAGCAGTGAATCCCCAGGGAATAGCAATCAGCCCCAGCATTTT. Its protein is CASSESPGNSNQPQHF.

This clonotype was counted at least ten times. The gene calls are TRBV6-2 or TRBV6-3 and TRBJ1-2, with TRBD1 matching 10 bases. Germline V gene lookup returns CDR1 MNHEY and CDR2 SVGEGT. The CDR3 spans 15 residues. The ends lost 2 bases at V and 4 bases at J; junction bases unmatched: 4. The CDR3 here is CASSYPRTGGYGYTF. In DNA, the CDR3 is TGTGCCAGCAGTTACCCACGGACAGGGGGCTATGGCTACACCTTC.

The chain is built from TRBV15 and TRBJ1-1, with a possible D match to TRBD1 (5 bases). The CDR3 has 17 residues. The germline V and J ends were trimmed by 5 bases and 5 bases, with 24 bases remaining between them. The V gene's germline CDR1 is LNHNV and CDR2 YYDKDF (reference sequence). CDR3 protein: CATSGAGPGRGGTEAFF. The CDR3 bases are TGTGCCACCAGCGGCGCCGGCCCCGGGCGTGGGGGAACTGAAGCTTTCTTT. Drawing the rest from reference TRBV15 and TRBJ1-1, the complete variable domain is DAMVIQNPRYQVTQFGKPVTLSCSQTLNHNVMYWYQQKSSQAPKLLFHYYDKDFNNEADTPDNFQSRRPNTSFCFLDIRSPGLGDTAMYLCATSGAGPGRGGTEAFFGQGTRLTVV.

V gene TRBV9 combines with J gene TRBJ2-5, with 10 bases that match TRBD2. CDR1 is SGDLS and CDR2 is YYNGEE in the germline V gene. CDR3 length: 17 residues. Trimming took 4 bases from V and 5 from J; bases not matched to a gene: 14. The CDR3 reads CASSSGASGSRWETQYF. Here the CDR3 DNA reads TGTGCCAGCAGCTCAGGGGCTAGCGGGAGTAGGTGGGAGACCCAGTACTTC.

This clonotype was detected only a few times. This chain links TRBV24-1 with TRBJ2-1; 9 positions match TRBD2. The CDR3 extends over 17 amino acids. V lost 3 bases to trimming and J lost 2 bases; unmatched junction nucleotides: 7. From germline, CDR1 is KGHDR and CDR2 SFDVKD. The CDR3 DNA is TGTGCCACCAGTGATCCCCCTAGCGGGGCTACCTACAATGAGCAGTTCTTC. Amino acid sequence: CATSDPPSGATYNEQFF.

This clonotype was seen a few times. V usage is TRBV27 and J usage is TRBJ1-2, with unresolved D. The V and J ends lost 6 bases and 6 bases respectively, with 20 bases between them. The CDR3 consists of 15 residues. Germline CDR1 reads MNHEY; CDR2 reads SMNVEV (reference sequence). The CDR3 region is CASRPGFGLVDGYTF. CDR3 nucleotide sequence: TGTGCCAGCAGGCCGGGGTTCGGGCTTGTCGATGGCTACACCTTC.

This clonotype came up a few times. This chain uses TRBV5-1 with TRBJ1-6; 7 bases align to TRBD1. V was clipped by 4 bases and J by 5 bases; unmatched bases: 9. This CDR3 has 16 residues. Germline V gene sequence: CDR1 SGHRS, CDR2 YFSETQ. The CDR3 region is CASSAVPGQHNSPLHF. CDR3 coding DNA: TGCGCCAGCAGCGCCGTACCGGGACAGCATAATTCACCCCTCCACTTT. The variable domain in full, with the rest retrieved from reference TRBV5-1 and TRBJ1-6, is KAGVTQTPRYLIKTRGQQVTLSCSPISGHRSVSWYQQTPGQGLQFLFEYFSETQRNKGNFPGRFSGRQFSNSRSEMNVSTLELGDSALYLCASSAVPGQHNSPLHFGNGTRLTVT.

This chain joins TRBV7-9 and TRBJ2-7; 16 bases are a match to TRBD2. The CDR3 is 15 amino acids. The V segment lost 5 bases and the J segment 6 bases; nucleotides outside the gene matches: 4. Per germline, CDR1 SEHNR and CDR2 FQNEAQ (reference sequence). The CDR3 DNA is TGTGCCAGCAGCACCGGGACTAGCGGGAGGGGCGAGCAGTACTTC. Translating it yields CASSTGTSGRGEQYF.

This clonotype was observed a few times. The CDR3 bases are TGCGCCAGCAGCTTGCCGGGACTAGCGGGGAAAACAGATACGCAGTATTTT. Protein sequence: CASSLPGLAGKTDTQYF. The genes are TRBV5-1 and TRBJ2-3; 13 bases fit TRBD2. The germline gives CDR1 SGHRS, CDR2 YFSETQ. The CDR3 is 17 residues long. V gave up 1 base and J gave up 3 bases; unmatched junction bases: 5.

This clonotype has a handful of counts. This chain connects TRBV29-1 to TRBJ2-7; D is uncertain. This CDR3 comprises 13 residues. CDR1 and CDR2 from the germline V gene are SQVTM and ANQGSEA. Trimming shortened V by 6 bases and J by 0 bases, and 12 bases separated the two germline ends. CDR3 bases: TGCAGCGTCATTGGGCGCCTCTCCTACGAGCAGTACTTC. Protein product: CSVIGRLSYEQYF.

This clonotype has just a few counts. The chain employs TRBV5-5 and TRBJ2-5; 8 bases fit TRBD2. The germline CDR1 and CDR2 sequences are SGHKS and YYEKEE (reference sequence). V lost 4 bases, J lost 2 bases, and 13 bases stayed unmatched. The CDR3 covers 17 residues. CDR3 sequence (DNA): TGTGCCAGCAGCCTCGGGACTAGAGCCCCCGCGCAAGAGACCCAGTACTTC. It encodes CASSLGTRAPAQETQYF.

J is TRBJ2-3 and V is TRBV27; D may match TRBD1 or TRBD2 (5 bases each). CDR1 and CDR2 from the germline V gene are MNHEY and SMNVEV (reference sequence). Trimming removed 2 bases at V and 3 bases at J, with 15 bases between. The CDR3 has 16 amino acids. In DNA form, the CDR3 reads TGTGCCAGCAGTTTAGAACAGGAGCGGCCGACAGATACGCAGTATTTT. Amino acids: CASSLEQERPTDTQYF.

The chain links TRBV6-5 to TRBJ1-2; the D gene is possibly TRBD1 (6 bases). The germline V gene encodes CDR1 MNHEY and CDR2 SVGAGI. The CDR3 is 13 amino acids. The V and J ends lost 4 bases and 8 bases respectively, with 14 bases between them. This CDR3 reads CASSSQGRGGYTF. The CDR3 nucleotides read TGTGCCAGCAGTTCACAGGGTCGGGGCGGCTACACCTTC.

The rearrangement joins TRBV25-1 to TRBJ1-1; no definite D call. V was clipped by 4 bases and J by 0 bases, with 15 bases between them. Germline V gene data show CDR1 as MGHDK and CDR2 as SYGVNS. The CDR3 spans 16 residues. The CDR3 loop is CASSGLLVSMNTEAFF. CDR3 sequence (DNA): TGTGCCAGCAGTGGTCTACTCGTGAGCATGAACACTGAAGCTTTCTTT.

V is TRBV29-1 and J is TRBJ1-2, with TRBD1 matching over 7 bases. Germline CDR1 is SQVTM and CDR2 is ANQGSEA. CDR3 size: 11 residues. V lost 7 bases to trimming and J lost 7 bases; unmatched junction nucleotides: 6. CDR3 region: CSADRVGGYTF. DNA for the CDR3: TGCAGCGCAGACAGGGTCGGTGGCTACACCTTC.

This clonotype was seen a few times. The chain employs TRBV7-9 and TRBJ1-6; maybe TRBD1 (5 bases). V dropped 2 bases and J dropped 7 bases, with 6 bases sitting between them. This CDR3 has 13 residues. Germline values: CDR1 SEHNR, CDR2 FQNEAQ (reference sequence). DNA of the CDR3: TGTGCCAGCAGCTTAAGGGACAATTCACCCCTCCACTTT. Protein sequence: CASSLRDNSPLHF.

The chain recombines TRBV7-2 with TRBJ1-2, with D hard to call. V was cut by 2 bases and J by 7 bases, with 11 bases left in between. There are 13 residues in the CDR3. CDR1 and CDR2 (germline): SGHTA, FQGNSA. The CDR3 DNA reads as TGTGCCAGCAGCTTACTCGGAGGGTCTGGCTACACCTTC. The encoded protein is CASSLLGGSGYTF.

This sequence joins TRBV13 and TRBJ2-7; maybe TRBD1 (6 bases). Germline CDR1 reads PRHDT; CDR2 reads FYEKMQ (reference sequence). The CDR3 runs 14 residues. Deletions cut 2 bases from V and 5 bases from J, with 13 bases between. The CDR3 DNA follows: TGTGCCAGCAGCTTATCCCCAGGGGTGAACGAGCAGTACTTC. The encoded protein is CASSLSPGVNEQYF.

V is TRBV6-1 and J is TRBJ2-7; possibly TRBD1 for D (5 bases). Per germline, CDR1 MNHNS and CDR2 SASEGT. V dropped 5 bases and J dropped 3 bases, with 11 bases sitting between them. CDR3 size: 13 residues. In nucleotides, the CDR3 is TGTGCCAGCAGTCGGACATCCTTCTACGAGCAGTACTTC. It is translated as CASSRTSFYEQYF.

This clonotype was recorded a few times. The rearrangement joins TRBV20-1 to TRBJ1-1; no firm D call. Trimming left V 0 bases short and J 3 bases short, with 11 bases between. Germline V gene lookup returns CDR1 DFQATT and CDR2 SNEGSKA (reference sequence). CDR3 length equals 14 residues. The CDR3 reads CSARDPRRDTEAFF. Written as DNA, the CDR3 is TGCAGTGCTAGAGATCCTCGGAGGGACACTGAAGCTTTCTTT.

This chain's CDR3 is CASSLGLAGGPDTQYF. CDR3 nucleotide sequence: TGTGCCAGCAGCTTAGGGCTAGCGGGAGGGCCAGATACGCAGTATTTT. This chain joins TRBV7-3 and TRBJ2-3; 12 positions agree with TRBD2. The V and J ends lost 2 bases and 4 bases, in that order; junction bases with no gene match: 4. CDR1 and CDR2 (germline): SGHTA, FQGTGA. CDR3 length equals 16 residues.